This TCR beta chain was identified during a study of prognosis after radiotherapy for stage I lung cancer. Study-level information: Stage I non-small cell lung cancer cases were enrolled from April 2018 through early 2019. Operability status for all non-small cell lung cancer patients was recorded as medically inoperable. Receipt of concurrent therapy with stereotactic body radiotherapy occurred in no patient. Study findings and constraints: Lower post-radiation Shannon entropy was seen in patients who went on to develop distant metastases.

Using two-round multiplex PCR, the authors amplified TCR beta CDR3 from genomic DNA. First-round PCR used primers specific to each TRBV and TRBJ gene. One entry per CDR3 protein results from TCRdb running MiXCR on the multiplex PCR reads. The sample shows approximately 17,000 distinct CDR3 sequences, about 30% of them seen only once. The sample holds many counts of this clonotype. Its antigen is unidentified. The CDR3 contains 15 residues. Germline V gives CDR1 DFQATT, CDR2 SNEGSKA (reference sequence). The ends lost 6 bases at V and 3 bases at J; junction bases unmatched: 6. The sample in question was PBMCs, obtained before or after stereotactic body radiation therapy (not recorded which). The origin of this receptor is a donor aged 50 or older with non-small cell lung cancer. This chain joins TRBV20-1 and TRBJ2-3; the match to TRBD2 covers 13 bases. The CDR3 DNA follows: TGCAGTGCAAGGAGACTAGCGGGAGGTACAGATACGCAGTATTTT. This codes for CSARRLAGGTDTQYF.